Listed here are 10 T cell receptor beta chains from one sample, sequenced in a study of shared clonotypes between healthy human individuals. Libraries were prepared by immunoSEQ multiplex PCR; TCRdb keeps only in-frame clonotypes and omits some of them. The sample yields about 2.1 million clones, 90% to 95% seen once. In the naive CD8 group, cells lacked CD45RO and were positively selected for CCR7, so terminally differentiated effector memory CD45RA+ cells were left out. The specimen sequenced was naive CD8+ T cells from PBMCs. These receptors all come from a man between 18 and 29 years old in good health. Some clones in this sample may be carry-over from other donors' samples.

The CDR3 bases are TGTGCCATCCAGGGGGCTCGCTACGAGCAGTACTTC. Residues: CAIQGARYEQYF. This chain links TRBV28 with TRBJ2-7; 8 bases agree with TRBD1. Trimming cost V 10 bases and J 3 bases; bases outside gene matches: 5. The CDR3 is 12 amino acids. Germline V gives CDR1 MDHEN, CDR2 SYDVKM.

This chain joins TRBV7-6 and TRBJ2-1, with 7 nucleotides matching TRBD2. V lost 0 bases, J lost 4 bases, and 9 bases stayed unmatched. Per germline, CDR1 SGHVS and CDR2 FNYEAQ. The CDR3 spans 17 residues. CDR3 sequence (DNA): TGTGCCAGCAGCTTAGCGGGAGGGGCAACGTTATACAATGAGCAGTTCTTC. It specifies CASSLAGGATLYNEQFF.

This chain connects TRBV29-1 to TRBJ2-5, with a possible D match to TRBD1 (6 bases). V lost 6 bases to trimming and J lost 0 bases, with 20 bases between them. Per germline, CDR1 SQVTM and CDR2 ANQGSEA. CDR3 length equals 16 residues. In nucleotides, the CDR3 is TGCAGCGTCGCTGGACAGCTGGGGGAGTACCAAGAGACCCAGTACTTC. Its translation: CSVAGQLGEYQETQYF.

The CDR3 nucleotides read TGTGCCTGGAGTTTTACAGGGGCGCTTAACTATGGCTACACCTTC. Protein sequence: CAWSFTGALNYGYTF. J is TRBJ1-2 and V is TRBV30; 7 bases are shared with TRBD1. Per the germline V gene, CDR1 is GTSNPN and CDR2 is SVGIG (reference sequence). The V segment lost 2 bases and the J segment 1 base; nucleotides outside the gene matches: 7. This CDR3 region has 15 residues. Drawing the rest from reference TRBV30 and TRBJ1-2, the complete variable domain is SQTIHQWPATLVQPVGSPLSLECTVEGTSNPNLYWYRQAAGRGLQLLFYSVGIGQISSEVPQNLSASRPQDRQFILSSKKLLLSDSGFYLCAWSFTGALNYGYTFGSGTRLTVV.

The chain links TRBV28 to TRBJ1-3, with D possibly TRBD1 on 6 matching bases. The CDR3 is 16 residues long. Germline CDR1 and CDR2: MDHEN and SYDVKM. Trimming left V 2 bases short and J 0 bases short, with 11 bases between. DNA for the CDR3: TGTGCCAGCAGTTTAAGGGGGGGAACCTCTGGAAACACCATATATTTT. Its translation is CASSLRGGTSGNTIYF.

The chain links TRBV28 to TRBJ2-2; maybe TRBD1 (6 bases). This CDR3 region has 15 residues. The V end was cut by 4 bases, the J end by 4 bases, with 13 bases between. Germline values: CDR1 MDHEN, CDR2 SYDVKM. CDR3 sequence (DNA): TGTGCCAGCAGTTGGACAGCGTCGGGCACCGGGGAGCTGTTTTTT. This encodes CASSWTASGTGELFF.

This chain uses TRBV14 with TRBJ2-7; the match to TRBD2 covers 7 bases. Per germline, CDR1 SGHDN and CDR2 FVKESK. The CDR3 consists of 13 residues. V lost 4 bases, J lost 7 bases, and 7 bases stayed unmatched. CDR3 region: CASSPHTGGEQYF. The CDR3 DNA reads TGTGCCAGCAGCCCCCACACGGGGGGAGAGCAGTACTTC.

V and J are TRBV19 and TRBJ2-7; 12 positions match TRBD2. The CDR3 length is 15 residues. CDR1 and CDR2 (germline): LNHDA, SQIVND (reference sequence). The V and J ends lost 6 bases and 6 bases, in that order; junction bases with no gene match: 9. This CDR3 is CASRVTSGSPAEQYF. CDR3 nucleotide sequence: TGTGCCAGTAGGGTGACTAGCGGGAGTCCCGCCGAGCAGTACTTC. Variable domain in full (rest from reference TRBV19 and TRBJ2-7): DGGITQSPKYLFRKEGQNVTLSCEQNLNHDAMYWYRQDPGQGLRLIYYSQIVNDFQKGDIAEGYSVSREKKESFPLTVTSAQKNPTAFYLCASRVTSGSPAEQYFGPGTRLTVT.

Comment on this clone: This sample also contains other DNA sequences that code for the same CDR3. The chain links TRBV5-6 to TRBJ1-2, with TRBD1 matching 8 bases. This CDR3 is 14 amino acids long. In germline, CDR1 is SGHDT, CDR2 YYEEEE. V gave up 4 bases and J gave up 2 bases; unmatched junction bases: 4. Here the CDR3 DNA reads TGTGCCAGCAGCCTGCAGGGGGCCAACTATGGCTACACCTTC. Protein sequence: CASSLQGANYGYTF.

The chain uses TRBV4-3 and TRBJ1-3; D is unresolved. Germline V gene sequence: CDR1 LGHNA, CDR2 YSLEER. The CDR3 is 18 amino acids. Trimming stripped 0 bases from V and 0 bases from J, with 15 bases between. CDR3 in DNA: TGCGCCAGCAGCCAAGAATCCCCGATGCGGAGCTCTGGAAACACCATATATTTT. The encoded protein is CASSQESPMRSSGNTIYF.